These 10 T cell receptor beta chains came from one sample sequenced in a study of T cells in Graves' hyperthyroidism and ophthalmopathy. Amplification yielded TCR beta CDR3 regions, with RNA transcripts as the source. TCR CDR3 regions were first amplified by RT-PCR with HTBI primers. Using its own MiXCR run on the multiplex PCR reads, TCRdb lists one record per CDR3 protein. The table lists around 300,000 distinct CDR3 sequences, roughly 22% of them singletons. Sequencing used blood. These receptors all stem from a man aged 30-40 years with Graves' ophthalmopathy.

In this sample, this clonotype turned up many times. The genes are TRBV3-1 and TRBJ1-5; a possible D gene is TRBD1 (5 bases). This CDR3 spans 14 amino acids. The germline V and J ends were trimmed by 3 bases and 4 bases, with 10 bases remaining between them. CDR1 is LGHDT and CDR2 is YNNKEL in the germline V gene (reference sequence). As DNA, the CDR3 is TGTGCCAGCAGCCACTGGGGGGTAAATCAGCCCCAGCATTTT. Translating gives CASSHWGVNQPQHF.

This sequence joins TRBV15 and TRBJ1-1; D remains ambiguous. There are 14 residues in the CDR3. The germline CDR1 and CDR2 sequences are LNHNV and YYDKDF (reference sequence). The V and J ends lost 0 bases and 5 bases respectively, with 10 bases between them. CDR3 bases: TGTGCCACCAGCAGAGATTTTTCGAGTACTGAAGCTTTCTTT. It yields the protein CATSRDFSSTEAFF. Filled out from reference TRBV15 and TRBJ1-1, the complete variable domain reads DAMVIQNPRYQVTQFGKPVTLSCSQTLNHNVMYWYQQKSSQAPKLLFHYYDKDFNNEADTPDNFQSRRPNTSFCFLDIRSPGLGDTAMYLCATSRDFSSTEAFFGQGTRLTVV.

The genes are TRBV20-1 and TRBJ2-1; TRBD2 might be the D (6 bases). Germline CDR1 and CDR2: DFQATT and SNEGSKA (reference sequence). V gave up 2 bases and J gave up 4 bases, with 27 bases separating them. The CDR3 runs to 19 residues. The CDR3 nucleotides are TGCAGTGCTAGAAACGTGCTCCTGTCAGGGCGGGAACAATACAATGAGCAGTTCTTC. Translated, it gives CSARNVLLSGREQYNEQFF.

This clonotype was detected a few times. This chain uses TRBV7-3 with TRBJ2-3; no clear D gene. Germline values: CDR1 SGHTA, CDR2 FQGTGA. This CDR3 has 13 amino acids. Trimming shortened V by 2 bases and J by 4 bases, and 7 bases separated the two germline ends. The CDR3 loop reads CASSLLAADTQYF. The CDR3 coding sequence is TGTGCCAGCAGCTTACTGGCGGCAGATACGCAGTATTTT.

CDR3 residues: CASIRPGRVGYTF. DNA for the CDR3: TGTGCCAGCATTCGCCCGGGTCGGGTTGGCTACACCTTC. J is TRBJ1-2 and V is TRBV6-1; no clear D gene. Trimming shortened V by 7 bases and J by 7 bases, and 16 bases separated the two germline ends. CDR1 is MNHNS and CDR2 is SASEGT in the germline V gene. This CDR3 contains 13 residues.

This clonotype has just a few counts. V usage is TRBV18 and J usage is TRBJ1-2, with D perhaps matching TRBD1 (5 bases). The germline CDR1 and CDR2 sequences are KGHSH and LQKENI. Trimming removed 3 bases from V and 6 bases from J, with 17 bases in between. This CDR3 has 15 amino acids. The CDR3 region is CASSPAWGRSDGYTF. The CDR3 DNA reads TGTGCCAGCTCACCCGCCTGGGGCCGGAGCGATGGCTACACCTTC.

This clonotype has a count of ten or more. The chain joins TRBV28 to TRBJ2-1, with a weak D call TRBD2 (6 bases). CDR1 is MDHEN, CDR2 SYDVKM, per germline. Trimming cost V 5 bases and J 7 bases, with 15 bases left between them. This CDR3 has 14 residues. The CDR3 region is CASSPPLARNEQFF. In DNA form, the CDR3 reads TGTGCCAGCAGTCCCCCACTAGCTCGGAATGAGCAGTTCTTC. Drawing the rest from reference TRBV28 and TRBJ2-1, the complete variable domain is DVKVTQSSRYLVKRTGEKVFLECVQDMDHENMFWYRQDPGLGLRLIYFSYDVKMKEKGDIPEGYSVSREKKERFSLILESASTNQTSMYLCASSPPLARNEQFFGPGTRLTVL.

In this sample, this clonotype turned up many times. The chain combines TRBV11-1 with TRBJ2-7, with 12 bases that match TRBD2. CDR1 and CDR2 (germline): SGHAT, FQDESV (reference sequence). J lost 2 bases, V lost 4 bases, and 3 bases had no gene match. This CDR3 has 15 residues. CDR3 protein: CASSSRTSGTYEQYF. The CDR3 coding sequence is TGTGCCAGCAGCTCTCGGACTAGCGGGACCTACGAGCAGTACTTC.

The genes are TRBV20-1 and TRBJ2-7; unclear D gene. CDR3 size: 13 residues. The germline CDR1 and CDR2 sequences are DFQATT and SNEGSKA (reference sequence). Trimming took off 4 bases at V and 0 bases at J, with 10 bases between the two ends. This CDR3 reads CSAINRISYEQYF. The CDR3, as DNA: TGCAGTGCTATCAACAGAATCTCCTACGAGCAGTACTTC.

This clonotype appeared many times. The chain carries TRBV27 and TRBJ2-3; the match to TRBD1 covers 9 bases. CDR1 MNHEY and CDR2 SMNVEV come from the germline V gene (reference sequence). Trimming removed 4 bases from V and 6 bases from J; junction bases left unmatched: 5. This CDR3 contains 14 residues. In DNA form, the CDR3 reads TGTGCCAGCAGTTATGACAGGGGGGCGGATACGCAGTATTTT. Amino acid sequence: CASSYDRGADTQYF.